The clone carrying this T cell receptor (beta chain) is a singleton in its sample. This entry belongs to a study of blood T cell repertoires in COVID-19. Only in-frame clones appear in the TCRdb table, and some are missing; sequencing was by immunoSEQ multiplex PCR. The table lists roughly 500,000 clones, 85% to 90% of them singletons. The material sequenced was peripheral blood. The TCR sequence derives from a man younger than 35 with COVID-19, enrolled during active disease.

The CDR3: CASKDGPGEQYF. Written as DNA, the CDR3 is TGTGCCAGCAAAGATGGTCCGGGCGAGCAGTACTTC. V and J are TRBV6-5 and TRBJ2-7, with D unresolved. Per germline, CDR1 MNHEY and CDR2 SVGAGI. The length of the CDR3 is 12 residues. The V end was cut by 7 bases, the J end by 6 bases, with 13 bases between.